The rows below give T cell receptor beta chains drawn from one sample of a study of CD8+ T cells in alopecia areata. The assay was immunoSEQ multiplex PCR, and TCRdb's table has in-frame clones only and misses some. The table lists some 110,000 clones, about 61% of them singletons. Material: CD8+ T cells sorted from blood, obtained at week 4, from a patient treated with tofacitinib. These receptors were taken from a human donor with alopecia areata. Both conserved end residues are part of each CDR3. The order of the fields is CDR3 DNA, CDR3 protein, D gene, CDR3 length, J gene, clone size, V gene. The D gene is left open where the match is weak. Part of the rows lack a size; the others show once, few, many or a class for expanded clones.

CDR3 DNA: TGTGCCTGGGGACTTACAGGGGATTATAATTCACCCCTCCACTTT
CDR3 protein: CAWGLTGDYNSPLHF
D gene: TRBD1
CDR3 length: 15
J gene: TRBJ1-6
clone size: -
V gene: TRBV30

CDR3 DNA: TGTGCCAGCAGCTTACTCAATCAGCCCCAGCATTTT
CDR3 protein: CASSLLNQPQHF
D gene: -
CDR3 length: 12
J gene: TRBJ1-5
clone size: -
V gene: TRBV7-9

CDR3 DNA: TGTGCCAGCAGTTTAGGCACAAGTGAGCAGTTCTTC
CDR3 protein: CASSLGTSEQFF
D gene: -
CDR3 length: 12
J gene: TRBJ2-1
clone size: -
V gene: TRBV27

CDR3 DNA: TGTGCCAGCAGCTCTACCTCAGGCCTCCACTTT
CDR3 protein: CASSSTSGLHF
D gene: -
CDR3 length: 11
J gene: TRBJ1-6
clone size: once
V gene: TRBV7-9

CDR3 DNA: TGCGCCAGCAGCTTGGCGGGAGGGACGGGACCCTACGAGCAGTACTTC
CDR3 protein: CASSLAGGTGPYEQYF
D gene: TRBD2
CDR3 length: 16
J gene: TRBJ2-7
clone size: few
V gene: TRBV5-1

CDR3 DNA: TGTGCCAGCAGCTTATGGACAGGGGATGACGAGCAGTACTTC
CDR3 protein: CASSLWTGDDEQYF
D gene: TRBD1
CDR3 length: 14
J gene: TRBJ2-7
clone size: once
V gene: TRBV5-4

CDR3 DNA: TGTGCCAGCAGCGGCGGGGGTTCTAGCACAGATACGCAGTATTTT
CDR3 protein: CASSGGGSSTDTQYF
D gene: TRBD2
CDR3 length: 15
J gene: TRBJ2-3
clone size: -
V gene: TRBV27

CDR3 DNA: TGCGCCAGCAGCCAGGGGGACAGCAACTATAATTCACCCCTCCACTTT
CDR3 protein: CASSQGDSNYNSPLHF
D gene: TRBD1
CDR3 length: 16
J gene: TRBJ1-6
clone size: -
V gene: TRBV4-1

CDR3 DNA: TGTGCCAGCAGCGTAGTAGGGGGAGACACTGAAGCTTTCTTT
CDR3 protein: CASSVVGGDTEAFF
D gene: -
CDR3 length: 14
J gene: TRBJ1-1
clone size: -
V gene: TRBV9

CDR3 DNA: TGTGCCAGCAGTTTATCGGCGTGGGGGTCCTACGAGCAGTACTTC
CDR3 protein: CASSLSAWGSYEQYF
D gene: -
CDR3 length: 15
J gene: TRBJ2-7
clone size: -
V gene: TRBV27

CDR3 DNA: TGCAGCGCATCGACAGGGGGACGGGATCAGCCCCAGCATTTT
CDR3 protein: CSASTGGRDQPQHF
D gene: TRBD1
CDR3 length: 14
J gene: TRBJ1-5
clone size: few
V gene: TRBV29-1

CDR3 DNA: TGTGCCAGCACTACCGTCCGGAGGGGCCCCACAGATACGCAGTATTTT
CDR3 protein: CASTTVRRGPTDTQYF
D gene: -
CDR3 length: 16
J gene: TRBJ2-3
clone size: once
V gene: TRBV5-6

CDR3 DNA: TGTGCCTGGAGTGAAGGGGACAGGGGGCACAATGAGCAGTTCTTC
CDR3 protein: CAWSEGDRGHNEQFF
D gene: TRBD1
CDR3 length: 15
J gene: TRBJ2-1
clone size: -
V gene: TRBV30

CDR3 DNA: TGTGCCATCAGTGAGTCAATTGGGGTGGTGGATGGCTACACCTTC
CDR3 protein: CAISESIGVVDGYTF
D gene: -
CDR3 length: 15
J gene: TRBJ1-2
clone size: once
V gene: TRBV10-3

CDR3 DNA: TGTGCCAGCAGCGTTGACGGTCAGCCCCAGCATTTT
CDR3 protein: CASSVDGQPQHF
D gene: -
CDR3 length: 12
J gene: TRBJ1-5
clone size: -
V gene: TRBV7-9

CDR3 DNA: TGTGCCAGCAGCTTAATCGGCGGGGGCACAGATACGCAGTATTTT
CDR3 protein: CASSLIGGGTDTQYF
D gene: -
CDR3 length: 15
J gene: TRBJ2-3
clone size: once
V gene: TRBV7-8

CDR3 DNA: TGTGCCTGGAGTGTAGGAGGGTCCAATGAGCAGTTCTTC
CDR3 protein: CAWSVGGSNEQFF
D gene: -
CDR3 length: 13
J gene: TRBJ2-1
clone size: -
V gene: TRBV30

CDR3 DNA: TGTGCCAGCCTAGGGGGCGGTGAGACCCAGTACTTC
CDR3 protein: CASLGGGETQYF
D gene: TRBD1
CDR3 length: 12
J gene: TRBJ2-5
clone size: -
V gene: TRBV28

CDR3 DNA: TGCAGCGTTGAAGATCTCGTCGAGACAGGGGGCGGGTGGGGCACAGATACGCAGTATTTT
CDR3 protein: CSVEDLVETGGGWGTDTQYF
D gene: TRBD1
CDR3 length: 20
J gene: TRBJ2-3
clone size: -
V gene: TRBV29-1

CDR3 DNA: TGCAGCGTTGATCAGCCAGACTCCTACGAGCAGTACTTC
CDR3 protein: CSVDQPDSYEQYF
D gene: -
CDR3 length: 13
J gene: TRBJ2-7
clone size: few
V gene: TRBV29-1

CDR3 DNA: TGTGCCAGCAGTTTATGGGGGGGCCTAGAGACCCAGTACTTC
CDR3 protein: CASSLWGGLETQYF
D gene: -
CDR3 length: 14
J gene: TRBJ2-5
clone size: -
V gene: TRBV27

CDR3 DNA: TGCAGCGTTAGGGCAGGGTCCGAGCAGTACTTC
CDR3 protein: CSVRAGSEQYF
D gene: -
CDR3 length: 11
J gene: TRBJ2-7
clone size: few
V gene: TRBV29-1

CDR3 DNA: TGTGCCAGCACCCCGGGACCCTCAGTGGAACCCCTCCACTTT
CDR3 protein: CASTPGPSVEPLHF
D gene: -
CDR3 length: 14
J gene: TRBJ1-6
clone size: once
V gene: TRBV2

CDR3 DNA: TGCAGCGTGGCCCTAGGAGAAGAGACCCAGTACTTC
CDR3 protein: CSVALGEETQYF
D gene: -
CDR3 length: 12
J gene: TRBJ2-5
clone size: -
V gene: TRBV29-1

CDR3 DNA: TGTGCCTGGAGTGTTTCGGGCGGCTACGAGCAGTACTTC
CDR3 protein: CAWSVSGGYEQYF
D gene: -
CDR3 length: 13
J gene: TRBJ2-7
clone size: -
V gene: TRBV30

CDR3 DNA: TGTGCCAGCAGTTACTCGATAACCGAGACCCAGTACTTC
CDR3 protein: CASSYSITETQYF
D gene: -
CDR3 length: 13
J gene: TRBJ2-5
clone size: few
V gene: TRBV6-5

CDR3 DNA: TGTGCCAGCAGCCGACAGGGAAGAGAGACCCAGTACTTC
CDR3 protein: CASSRQGRETQYF
D gene: TRBD1
CDR3 length: 13
J gene: TRBJ2-5
clone size: -
V gene: TRBV14

CDR3 DNA: TGTGCCAGCAGCCCATCCTACGAGCAGTACTTC
CDR3 protein: CASSPSYEQYF
D gene: -
CDR3 length: 11
J gene: TRBJ2-7
clone size: -
V gene: TRBV9

CDR3 DNA: TGTGCCTGGAGTGTACCTCAGTTGGGGGCGGAATCGCAGTTCTTC
CDR3 protein: CAWSVPQLGAESQFF
D gene: -
CDR3 length: 15
J gene: TRBJ2-1
clone size: -
V gene: TRBV30

CDR3 DNA: TGTGCCTGGAGTATTGGAACATCCTACAATGAGCAGTTCTTC
CDR3 protein: CAWSIGTSYNEQFF
D gene: -
CDR3 length: 14
J gene: TRBJ2-1
clone size: few
V gene: TRBV30

CDR3 DNA: TGTGCCAGCAGCGAGCACGACAATGAGCAGTTCTTC
CDR3 protein: CASSEHDNEQFF
D gene: -
CDR3 length: 12
J gene: TRBJ2-1
clone size: -
V gene: TRBV9

CDR3 DNA: TGTGCCTGGAGTGTACAGGCCAGTAGTGAGCAGTTCTTC
CDR3 protein: CAWSVQASSEQFF
D gene: -
CDR3 length: 13
J gene: TRBJ2-1
clone size: -
V gene: TRBV30

CDR3 DNA: TGTGCCAGCAGCCAAGACAGGGTTTGGGATGGCTACACCTTC
CDR3 protein: CASSQDRVWDGYTF
D gene: -
CDR3 length: 14
J gene: TRBJ1-2
clone size: few
V gene: TRBV4-2

CDR3 DNA: TGTGCCAGCAGCGCGAGGACAGGGGTGAACACTGAAGCTTTCTTT
CDR3 protein: CASSARTGVNTEAFF
D gene: TRBD1
CDR3 length: 15
J gene: TRBJ1-1
clone size: few
V gene: TRBV9

CDR3 DNA: TGCAGCGTTGATATCCGCCCGGGCACCGGGGAGCTGTTTTTT
CDR3 protein: CSVDIRPGTGELFF
D gene: -
CDR3 length: 14
J gene: TRBJ2-2
clone size: -
V gene: TRBV29-1

CDR3 DNA: TGCATCCCCAGCGGGACAGGGGGAGAGCAGTTCTTC
CDR3 protein: CIPSGTGGEQFF
D gene: TRBD1
CDR3 length: 12
J gene: TRBJ2-1
clone size: -
V gene: TRBV29-1

CDR3 DNA: TGTGCCTGGAGTGTTGGGGGGGAGCAGTACTTC
CDR3 protein: CAWSVGGEQYF
D gene: -
CDR3 length: 11
J gene: TRBJ2-7
clone size: -
V gene: TRBV30

CDR3 DNA: TGTGCCAGCAGCGGACAGGGAGGCAAGGATGGCTACACCTTC
CDR3 protein: CASSGQGGKDGYTF
D gene: TRBD1
CDR3 length: 14
J gene: TRBJ1-2
clone size: few
V gene: TRBV5-4

CDR3 DNA: TGTGCCAGCAGCTACGAGGGACTAGCGGGGGGACATGGTAAAGAGACCCAGTACTTC
CDR3 protein: CASSYEGLAGGHGKETQYF
D gene: TRBD2
CDR3 length: 19
J gene: TRBJ2-5
clone size: -
V gene: TRBV7-2

CDR3 DNA: TGTGCCAGCAGTTACTTAGACCGACAGGGGGACATTCAGTACTTC
CDR3 protein: CASSYLDRQGDIQYF
D gene: TRBD1
CDR3 length: 15
J gene: TRBJ2-4
clone size: -
V gene: TRBV6-6

CDR3 DNA: TGCGCCAGCAGCTACCGCTTCGGGACTAGCGGGGTGAATGAGCAGTTCTTC
CDR3 protein: CASSYRFGTSGVNEQFF
D gene: TRBD2
CDR3 length: 17
J gene: TRBJ2-1
clone size: -
V gene: TRBV4-1

CDR3 DNA: TGTGCCAGCAGTCGGCCCGGGGAGCTGTTTTTT
CDR3 protein: CASSRPGELFF
D gene: -
CDR3 length: 11
J gene: TRBJ2-2
clone size: -
V gene: TRBV6-5

CDR3 DNA: TGTGCCAGCAGTTTATCGGGAGGGCACAATCAGCCCCAGCATTTT
CDR3 protein: CASSLSGGHNQPQHF
D gene: -
CDR3 length: 15
J gene: TRBJ1-5
clone size: -
V gene: TRBV27